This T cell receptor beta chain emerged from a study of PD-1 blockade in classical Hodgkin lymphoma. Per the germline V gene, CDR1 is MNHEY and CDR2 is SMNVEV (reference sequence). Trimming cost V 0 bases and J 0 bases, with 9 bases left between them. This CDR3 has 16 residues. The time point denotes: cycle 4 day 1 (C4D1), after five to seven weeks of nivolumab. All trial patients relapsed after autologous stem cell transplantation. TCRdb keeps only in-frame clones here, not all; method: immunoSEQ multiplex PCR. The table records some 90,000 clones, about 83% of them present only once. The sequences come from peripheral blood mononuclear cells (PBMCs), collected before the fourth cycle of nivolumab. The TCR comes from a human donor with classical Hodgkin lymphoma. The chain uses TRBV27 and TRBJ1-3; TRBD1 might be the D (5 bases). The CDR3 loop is CASSLSWGSSGNTIYF. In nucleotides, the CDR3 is TGTGCCAGCAGTTTATCGTGGGGGAGCTCTGGAAACACCATATATTTT.